The 14 T cell receptor beta chains reported below all come from one sample, sequenced in a study of PD-1 blockade in classical Hodgkin lymphoma. The assay was immunoSEQ multiplex PCR, and TCRdb's table has in-frame clones only and misses some. The table lists tens of thousands of clones, about 91% of them singletons. Every single patient, without exception, relapsed after autologous stem cell transplantation, and brentuximab vedotin exposure varied. The sequencing here drew on peripheral blood mononuclear cells (PBMCs), taken at baseline. The source of these receptors is a human donor with classical Hodgkin lymphoma.

The chain has TRBV14 and TRBJ1-2, with a possible D match to TRBD1 (6 bases). Between the trimmed V and J ends, which lost 3 bases and 8 bases, there was a span of 19 bases. Germline lookup yields CDR1 SGHDN and CDR2 FVKESK. CDR3 length: 15 amino acids. The CDR3 reads CASSQLQWGPWGYTF. The CDR3 region has the DNA TGTGCCAGCAGCCAGTTGCAATGGGGGCCGTGGGGCTACACCTTC.

The chain employs TRBV6-4 and TRBJ2-3, with TRBD2 identical over 8 bases. J gave up 1 base and V 2 bases, and 5 bases lay outside the gene matches. Germline loops: CDR1 MRHNA, CDR2 SNTAGT. CDR3 size: 16 residues. CDR3 sequence: CASSDAGGAGTDTQYF. For the CDR3, the DNA is TGTGCCAGCAGTGACGCCGGGGGGGCTGGCACAGATACGCAGTATTTT.

The chain links TRBV5-4 to TRBJ1-2; the D gene is possibly TRBD1 (5 bases). V was shortened by 5 bases and J by 8 bases, with 13 bases between the two germline ends. The CDR3 is 12 amino acids. CDR1 is SGHNT, CDR2 YYREEE, per germline (reference sequence). This CDR3 is CASSSAEGGYTF. For the CDR3, the DNA is TGTGCCAGCAGTTCCGCCGAGGGGGGCTACACCTTC.

This chain connects TRBV27 to TRBJ2-2; D assignment may be TRBD1 or TRBD2 (6 bases each). Deletions cut 2 bases from V and 7 bases from J, with 11 bases between. Germline lookup yields CDR1 MNHEY and CDR2 SMNVEV (reference sequence). This CDR3 spans 14 amino acids. The DNA for the CDR3 is TGTGCCAGCAGTTTAGGAGGGGGAGTCGGGGAGCTGTTTTTT. Translating it yields CASSLGGGVGELFF.

This chain connects TRBV9 to TRBJ2-6, with 8 bases aligning to TRBD1. In germline, CDR1 is SGDLS, CDR2 YYNGEE. This CDR3 is built from 19 residues. V trimming: 3 bases; J trimming: 1 base; junction bases outside the gene matches: 12. CDR3 residues: CASSANRQGWLSGANVLTF. The CDR3 coding sequence is TGTGCCAGCAGCGCCAACAGACAGGGGTGGTTATCTGGGGCCAACGTCCTGACTTTC.

The rearrangement joins TRBV20-1 to TRBJ2-5; 8 nucleotides agree with TRBD2. Germline V CDR1 and CDR2: DFQATT, SNEGSKA (reference sequence). CDR3 length equals 11 residues. V dropped 6 bases and J dropped 5; count of bases not matched to a gene: 2. CDR3 amino acids: CSAASGETQYF. The CDR3 region has the DNA TGCAGTGCGGCTAGCGGGGAGACCCAGTACTTC.

This chain uses TRBV6-6 with TRBJ1-5; D perhaps matches TRBD1 (6 bases). The CDR3 spans 15 residues. The V gene lost 4 bases and the J gene lost 0 bases, with 10 bases spanning the gap. Germline CDR1 MNHNY, CDR2 SVGAGI (reference sequence). The CDR3 protein is CASSSGVYSNQPQHF. The CDR3 nucleotides read TGTGCCAGCAGTTCAGGGGTTTATAGCAATCAGCCCCAGCATTTT.

The chain links TRBV7-9 to TRBJ1-3; 7 bases fit TRBD1. Germline-derived CDR1 and CDR2 are SEHNR and FQNEAQ (reference sequence). CDR3 size: 16 residues. Trimming removed 4 bases from V and 2 bases from J; junction bases left unmatched: 8. In DNA form, the CDR3 reads TGTGCCAGCAGCTCTTTCACAGGGGCTCCTGGAAACACCATATATTTT. Amino acids: CASSSFTGAPGNTIYF.

The rearrangement uses TRBV5-1 and TRBJ1-2; the match to TRBD1 covers 9 bases. The germline CDR1 and CDR2 sequences are SGHRS and YFSETQ. V was clipped by 0 bases and J by 6 bases; unmatched bases: 6. CDR3 length equals 15 residues. CDR3 sequence: CASSLDSQGADGYTF. The CDR3 DNA reads TGCGCCAGCAGCTTGGATTCACAGGGGGCCGATGGCTACACCTTC.

J is TRBJ2-7 and V is TRBV5-8; D remains ambiguous. Trimming stripped 3 bases from V and 7 bases from J, with 8 bases between. The CDR3 loop spans 11 amino acids. Germline V CDR1 and CDR2: SGHTS, YDEGEE. In nucleotides, the CDR3 is TGTGCCAGCAGCTCCCACCAGGAGCAGTACTTC. The encoded protein is CASSSHQEQYF.

In DNA form, the CDR3 reads TGTGCCAGCAGCCAAGGGACCGCGAACACCGGGGAGCTGTTTTTT. As protein: CASSQGTANTGELFF. The chain carries TRBV11-3 and TRBJ2-2, with D tentatively TRBD1 or TRBD2 (5 bases each). V was pared by 5 bases and J by 0 bases, with 10 bases between. CDR3 size: 15 residues. Germline assignment: CDR1 SGHNT and CDR2 YENEEA.

The chain is built from TRBV27 and TRBJ2-7; D is undetermined. The germline V gene encodes CDR1 MNHEY and CDR2 SMNVEV (reference sequence). Trimming pared 8 bases from V and 3 bases from J, leaving 5 bases between. The CDR3 is 10 residues long. Here the CDR3 reads CASLGYEQYF. Written as DNA, the CDR3 is TGTGCCAGCCTGGGCTACGAGCAGTACTTC.

The chain combines TRBV7-8 with TRBJ2-4; D gene uncertain. The CDR3 is 16 residues long. Per germline, CDR1 SGHVS and CDR2 FQNEAQ. The germline V and J ends were trimmed by 5 bases and 0 bases, with 14 bases remaining between them. CDR3 bases: TGTGCCAGCAGCGCAGATGGGTCACTAGCCAAAAACATTCAGTACTTC. It specifies CASSADGSLAKNIQYF.

The V and J genes are TRBV4-3 and TRBJ2-7; TRBD2 agrees at 8 bases. Germline values: CDR1 LGHNA, CDR2 YSLEER. The V and J ends lost 3 bases and 3 bases, in that order; junction bases with no gene match: 4. This CDR3 comprises 14 residues. The CDR3 reads CASSQVAGGYEQYF. CDR3 DNA: TGCGCCAGCAGCCAGGTGGCGGGAGGCTACGAGCAGTACTTC.